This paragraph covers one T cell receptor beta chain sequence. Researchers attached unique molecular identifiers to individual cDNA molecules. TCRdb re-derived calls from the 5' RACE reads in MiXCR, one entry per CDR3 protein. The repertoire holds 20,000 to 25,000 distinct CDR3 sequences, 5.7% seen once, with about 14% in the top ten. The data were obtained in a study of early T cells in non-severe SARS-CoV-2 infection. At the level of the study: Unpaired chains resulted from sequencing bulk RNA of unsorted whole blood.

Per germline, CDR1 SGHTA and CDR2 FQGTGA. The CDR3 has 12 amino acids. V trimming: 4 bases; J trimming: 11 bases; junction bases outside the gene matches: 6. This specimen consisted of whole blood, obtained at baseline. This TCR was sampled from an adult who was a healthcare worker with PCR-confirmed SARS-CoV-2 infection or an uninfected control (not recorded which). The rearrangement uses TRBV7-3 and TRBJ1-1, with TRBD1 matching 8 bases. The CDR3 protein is CASSSGQGVAFF. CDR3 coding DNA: TGTGCCAGCAGCTCAGGACAGGGAGTGGCTTTCTTT.